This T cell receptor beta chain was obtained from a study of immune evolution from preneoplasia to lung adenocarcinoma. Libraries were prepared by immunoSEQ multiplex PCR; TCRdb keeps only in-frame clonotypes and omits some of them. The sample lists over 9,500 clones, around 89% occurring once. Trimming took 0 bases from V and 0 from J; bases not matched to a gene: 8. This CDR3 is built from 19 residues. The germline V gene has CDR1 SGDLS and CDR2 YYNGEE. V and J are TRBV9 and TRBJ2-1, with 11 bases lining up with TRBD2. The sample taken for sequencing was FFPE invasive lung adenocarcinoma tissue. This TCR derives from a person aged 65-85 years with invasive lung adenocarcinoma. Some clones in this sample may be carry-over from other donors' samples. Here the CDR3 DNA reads TGTGCCAGCAGCGTAGCTGATGCCGGGACTAGCGGCTCCTACAATGAGCAGTTCTTC. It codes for CASSVADAGTSGSYNEQFF.